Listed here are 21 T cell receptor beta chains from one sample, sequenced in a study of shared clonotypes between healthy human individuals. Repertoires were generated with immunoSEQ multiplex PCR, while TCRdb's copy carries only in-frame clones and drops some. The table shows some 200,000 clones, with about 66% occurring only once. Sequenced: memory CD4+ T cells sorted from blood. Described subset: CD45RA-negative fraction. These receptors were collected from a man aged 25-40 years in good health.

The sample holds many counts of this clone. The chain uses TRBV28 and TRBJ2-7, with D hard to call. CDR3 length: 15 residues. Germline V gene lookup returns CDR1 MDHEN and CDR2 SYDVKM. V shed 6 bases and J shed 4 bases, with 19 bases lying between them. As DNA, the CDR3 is TGTGCCAGCAGGCCCTCTATGGCAGGTGATTACGAGCAGTACTTC. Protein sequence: CASRPSMAGDYEQYF.

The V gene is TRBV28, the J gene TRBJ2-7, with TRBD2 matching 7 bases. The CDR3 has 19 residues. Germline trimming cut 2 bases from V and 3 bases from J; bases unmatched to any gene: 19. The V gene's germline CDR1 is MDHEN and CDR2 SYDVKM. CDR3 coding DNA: TGTGCCAGCAGTTTACGTCCAGCGGGGACTCCGCCCGCGAGCTACGAGCAGTACTTC. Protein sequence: CASSLRPAGTPPASYEQYF. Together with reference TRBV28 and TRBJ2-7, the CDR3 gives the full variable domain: DVKVTQSSRYLVKRTGEKVFLECVQDMDHENMFWYRQDPGLGLRLIYFSYDVKMKEKGDIPEGYSVSREKKERFSLILESASTNQTSMYLCASSLRPAGTPPASYEQYFGPGTRLTVT.

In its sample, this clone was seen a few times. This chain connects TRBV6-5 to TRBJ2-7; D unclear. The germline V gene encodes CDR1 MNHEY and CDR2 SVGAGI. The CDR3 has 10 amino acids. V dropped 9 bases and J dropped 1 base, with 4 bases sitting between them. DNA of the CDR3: TGTGCCAGTACATCCTACGAGCAGTACTTC. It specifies CASTSYEQYF.

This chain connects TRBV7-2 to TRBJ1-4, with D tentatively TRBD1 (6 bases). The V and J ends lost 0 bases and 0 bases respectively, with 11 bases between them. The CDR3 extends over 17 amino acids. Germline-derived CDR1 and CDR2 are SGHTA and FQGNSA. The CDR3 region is CASSLAGAATTNEKLFF. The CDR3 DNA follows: TGTGCCAGCAGCTTAGCGGGGGCAGCGACAACTAATGAAAAACTGTTTTTT.

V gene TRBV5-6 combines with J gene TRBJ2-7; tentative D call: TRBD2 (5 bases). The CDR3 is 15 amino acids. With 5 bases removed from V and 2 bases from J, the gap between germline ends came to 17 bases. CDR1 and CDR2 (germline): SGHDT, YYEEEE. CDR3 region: CASRGSRLYTYEQYF. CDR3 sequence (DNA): TGTGCCAGCAGGGGCTCGAGACTATACACCTACGAGCAGTACTTC.

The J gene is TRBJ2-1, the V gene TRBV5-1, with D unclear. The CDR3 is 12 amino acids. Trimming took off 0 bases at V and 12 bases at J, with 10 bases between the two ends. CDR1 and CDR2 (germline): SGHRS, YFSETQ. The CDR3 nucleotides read TGCGCCAGCAGCTTGGTTGGAGTAGGGCAGTTCTTC. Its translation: CASSLVGVGQFF. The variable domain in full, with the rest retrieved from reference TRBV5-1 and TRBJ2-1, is KAGVTQTPRYLIKTRGQQVTLSCSPISGHRSVSWYQQTPGQGLQFLFEYFSETQRNKGNFPGRFSGRQFSNSRSEMNVSTLELGDSALYLCASSLVGVGQFFGPGTRLTVL.

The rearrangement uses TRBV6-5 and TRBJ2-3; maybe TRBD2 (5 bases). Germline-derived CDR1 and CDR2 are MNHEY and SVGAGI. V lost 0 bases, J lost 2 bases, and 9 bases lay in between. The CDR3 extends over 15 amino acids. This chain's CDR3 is CASSYSGSPTDTQYF. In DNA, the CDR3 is TGTGCCAGCAGTTACTCAGGGAGCCCCACAGATACGCAGTATTTT.

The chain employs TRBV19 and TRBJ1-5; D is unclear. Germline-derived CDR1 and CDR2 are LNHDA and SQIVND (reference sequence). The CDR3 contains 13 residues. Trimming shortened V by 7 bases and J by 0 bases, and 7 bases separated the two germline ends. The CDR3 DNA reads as TGTGCCAGTACTTACGATAGCAATCAGCCCCAGCATTTT. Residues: CASTYDSNQPQHF.

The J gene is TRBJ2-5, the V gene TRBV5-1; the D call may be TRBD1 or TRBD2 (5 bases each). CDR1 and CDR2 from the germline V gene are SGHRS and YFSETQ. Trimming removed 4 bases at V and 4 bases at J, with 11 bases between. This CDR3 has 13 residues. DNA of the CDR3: TGCGCCAGCAGCCCGGGGCCCATAGAGACCCAGTACTTC. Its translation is CASSPGPIETQYF.

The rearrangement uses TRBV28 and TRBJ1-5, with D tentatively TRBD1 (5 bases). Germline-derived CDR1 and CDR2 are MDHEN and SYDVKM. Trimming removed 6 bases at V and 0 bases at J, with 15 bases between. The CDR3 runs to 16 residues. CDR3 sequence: CASSRGTRNSNQPQHF. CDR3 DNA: TGTGCCAGCAGCCGGGGGACGCGCAATAGCAATCAGCCCCAGCATTTT.

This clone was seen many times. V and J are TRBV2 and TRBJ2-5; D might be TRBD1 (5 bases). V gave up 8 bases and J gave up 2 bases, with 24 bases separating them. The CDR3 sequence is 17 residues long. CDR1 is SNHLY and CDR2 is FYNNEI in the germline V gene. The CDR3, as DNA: TGTGCCAGCTCCGTCCCGGGCCCCAGGGTTAAACAAGAGACCCAGTACTTC. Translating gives CASSVPGPRVKQETQYF.

Here the CDR3 reads CASSFSFSGYTF. CDR3 sequence (DNA): TGTGCCAGCAGCTTTAGTTTTTCGGGCTACACCTTC. The chain employs TRBV7-9 and TRBJ1-2; D is undetermined. The CDR3 is 12 amino acids. Germline V lookup: CDR1 SEHNR, CDR2 FQNEAQ (reference sequence). The V gene lost 3 bases and the J gene lost 8 bases, with 10 bases spanning the gap.

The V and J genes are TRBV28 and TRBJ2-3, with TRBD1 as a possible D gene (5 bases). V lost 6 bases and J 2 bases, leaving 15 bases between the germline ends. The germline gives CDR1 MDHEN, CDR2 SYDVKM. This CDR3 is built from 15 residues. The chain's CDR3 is CASSPQGMSTDTQYF. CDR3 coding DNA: TGTGCCAGCAGCCCGCAGGGTATGTCCACAGATACGCAGTATTTT.

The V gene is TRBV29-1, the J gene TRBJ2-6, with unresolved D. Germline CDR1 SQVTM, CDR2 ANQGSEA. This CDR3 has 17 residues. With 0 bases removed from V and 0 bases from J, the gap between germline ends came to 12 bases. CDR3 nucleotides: TGCAGCGTTGAAGATACCCCACCTAGCTCTGGGGCCAACGTCCTGACTTTC. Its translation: CSVEDTPPSSGANVLTF.

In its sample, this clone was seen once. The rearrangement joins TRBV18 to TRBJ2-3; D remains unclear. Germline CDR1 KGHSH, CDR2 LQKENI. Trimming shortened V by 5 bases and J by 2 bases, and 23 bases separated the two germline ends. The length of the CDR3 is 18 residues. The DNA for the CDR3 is TGTGCCAGCTCATACAGCCTACCGACCTTAAGCGCCACAGATACGCAGTATTTT. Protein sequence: CASSYSLPTLSATDTQYF.

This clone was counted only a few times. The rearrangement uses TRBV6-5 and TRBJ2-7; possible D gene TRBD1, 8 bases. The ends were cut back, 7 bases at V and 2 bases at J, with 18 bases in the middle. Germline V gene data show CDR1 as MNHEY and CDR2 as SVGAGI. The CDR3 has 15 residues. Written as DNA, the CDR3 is TGTGCCAGCACCCTGGGGGGGACAGGTCCCTACGAGCAGTACTTC. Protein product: CASTLGGTGPYEQYF.

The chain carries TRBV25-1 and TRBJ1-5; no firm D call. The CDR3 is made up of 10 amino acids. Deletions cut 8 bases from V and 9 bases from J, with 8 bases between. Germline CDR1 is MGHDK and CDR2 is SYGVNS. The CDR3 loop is CASYYPPQHF. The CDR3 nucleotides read TGTGCCAGCTACTACCCGCCCCAGCATTTT.

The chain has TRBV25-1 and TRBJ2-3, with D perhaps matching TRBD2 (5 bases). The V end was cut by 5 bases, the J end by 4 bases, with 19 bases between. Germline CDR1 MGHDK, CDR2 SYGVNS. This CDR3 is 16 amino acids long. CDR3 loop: CASSMGGHRWPDTQYF. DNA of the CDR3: TGTGCCAGCAGTATGGGCGGGCACCGGTGGCCAGATACGCAGTATTTT.

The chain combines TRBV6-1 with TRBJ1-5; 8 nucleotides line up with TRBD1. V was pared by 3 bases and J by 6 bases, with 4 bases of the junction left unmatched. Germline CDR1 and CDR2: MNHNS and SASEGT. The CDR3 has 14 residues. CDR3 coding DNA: TGTGCCAGCAGTGACAGGGGGCTCGGTCAGCCCCAGCATTTT. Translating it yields CASSDRGLGQPQHF.

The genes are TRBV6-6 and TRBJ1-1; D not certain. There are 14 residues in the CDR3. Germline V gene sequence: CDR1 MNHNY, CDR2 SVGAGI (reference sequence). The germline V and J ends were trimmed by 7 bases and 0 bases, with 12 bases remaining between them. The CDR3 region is CASTDGVVNTEAFF. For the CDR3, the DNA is TGTGCCAGCACCGACGGGGTCGTGAACACTGAAGCTTTCTTT.

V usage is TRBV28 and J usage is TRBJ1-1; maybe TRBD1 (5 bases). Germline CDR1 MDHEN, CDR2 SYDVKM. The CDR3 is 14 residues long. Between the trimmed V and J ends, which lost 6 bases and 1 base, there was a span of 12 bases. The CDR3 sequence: CASSRDRRNTEAFF. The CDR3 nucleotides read TGTGCCAGCAGCCGGGACCGAAGGAACACTGAAGCTTTCTTT.